The text below deals with one T cell receptor beta chain. The target of this receptor is not known. Base qualities are not at hand, and no much larger clone is one base apart. The data stem from a study of TIL therapy for anti-PD-1-resistant metastatic lung cancer (dated by TCRdb to about 2021). In terms of the full investigation: Before any PD-1/PD-L1 blockade was given, tumors were harvested, nivolumab was then administered, and patients who progressed went on to receive lymphodepletion, an infusion of expanded TIL, and IL-2. Enrolled patients had a median age of around 51 years (range roughly 35-85) and a median tumor PD-L1 proportion score of less than 7%. The cohort was predominantly lung adenocarcinoma, with four EGFR-mutant and two ALK-rearranged tumors, and half of patients were current or former smokers. Across the cohort, whole-exome sequencing showed a median non-synonymous tumor mutation burden of 1.5 mutations per megabase. T cell receptor beta sequencing of tumor and peripheral blood was used to follow clonotypes across the tumor, the expanded TIL product and serial blood samples.

Results and caveats for the whole study, not just this receptor: The cohort was highly selected, including more treatment-naive, never-smoker and oncogene-addicted patients than is typical, which limits generalizability. The study protocol defined all tumor marker inferences as exploratory. The baseline peripheral repertoire was partially replaced by infused TIL clonotypes, which then decayed over months, and no apparent association between persistence and response was found.

TCR beta CDR3 regions were amplified from genomic DNA by bias-controlled multiplex PCR with the immunoSEQ v3 hsTCRB kit. TCR libraries were sequenced on an Illumina NextSeq 500 to 2 million to 2.5 million read pairs for survey level or about 5-6.5 million for deep level. Per the source publication's procedure: Clonality was reported by immunoSEQ Analyzer software, which also assigned V, D and J genes and filtered out non-productive sequences. Repertoires were compared using productive Simpson clonality and Morisita overlap index of productive TRB rearrangements between infused TIL and blood. The absolute count of a clonotype in blood was estimated by multiplying the lymphocyte count by the CD3+ fraction and by the productive frequency of the clone. In its TCRdb copy, this immuneACCESS table keeps in-frame sequences only and misses some clones. Where compared with another copy, unresolved V genes explain less than half of these, and the others have no known cause. That table is the source of V, J and clone size, and D and trimming were worked out from the DNA. The sample contains 10,000 or so clones, 70% to 80% of them found a single time. The top ten constitute roughly 9.1% of the sample.

Germline trimming amounts to 5 bases on V and 5 bases on J, with 4 as the count of junction bases outside the gene matches. CDR1 is given as LNHDA and CDR2 as SQIVND, both from the germline V gene (reference sequence). From cysteine to phenylalanine, the CDR3 is 15 amino acids long. Only CDR3 DNA remains: 45 bases, in frame from the first base. The sample's time point label, decoded: pre-treatment sample, taken before nivolumab and TIL therapy. Between late 2017 and 2020, a dual-center phase I trial enrolled adults who had stage 4 NSCLC. The samples were obtained from a phase I trial that was single-arm and open-label and tested tumor-infiltrating lymphocyte therapy combined with nivolumab in advanced non-small cell lung cancer. Mononuclear cells from blood collected in EDTA tubes were isolated on a Ficoll gradient and snap-frozen as pellets, and DNA was then extracted using a Qiagen mini-prep kit.

This clonotype was obtained from a person between 25 and 80 years old with non-small cell lung cancer. The V and J segments used are TRBV19 and TRBJ2-1; TRBD2 fits 12 bases in the junction. This specimen was blood, taken at baseline. The DNA reads as follows: TGTGCCAGTAGTTTGTGGACTAGCGGGGACAATGAGCAGTTCTTC. The translation is CASSLWTSGDNEQFF.